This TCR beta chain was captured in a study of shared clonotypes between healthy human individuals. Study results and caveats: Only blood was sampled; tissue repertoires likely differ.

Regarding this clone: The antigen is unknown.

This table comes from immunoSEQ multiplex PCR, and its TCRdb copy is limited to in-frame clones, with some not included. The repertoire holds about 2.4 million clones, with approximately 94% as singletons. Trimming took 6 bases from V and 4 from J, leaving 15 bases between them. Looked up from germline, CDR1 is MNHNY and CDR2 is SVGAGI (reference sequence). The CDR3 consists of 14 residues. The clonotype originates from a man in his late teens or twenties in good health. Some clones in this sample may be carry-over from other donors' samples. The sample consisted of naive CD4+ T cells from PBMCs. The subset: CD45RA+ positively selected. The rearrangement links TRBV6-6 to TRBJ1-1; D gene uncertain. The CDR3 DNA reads TGTGCCAGCAGCCGCACAAGCCCCGGCACTGAAGCTTTCTTT. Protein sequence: CASSRTSPGTEAFF.